This entry concerns a single TCR beta chain. This sample was included in a study of T cell changes during pregnancy in multiple sclerosis. TCRdb's copy holds only in-frame clones and misses some; the assay was immunoSEQ multiplex PCR. This repertoire shows some 64,000 clones, around 90% found once; its top ten account for roughly 2%. Germline V gives CDR1 SGDLS, CDR2 YYNGEE. V dropped 0 bases and J dropped 6 bases, with 15 bases sitting between them. CDR3 length: 15 amino acids. The V call is TRBV9, the J call TRBJ1-2, with a possible D match to TRBD1 (5 bases). This TCR came from a female donor with multiple sclerosis, enrolled in a pregnancy study. The source material was peripheral blood, sampled in the first trimester of pregnancy. Here the CDR3 DNA reads TGTGCCAGCAGCGTAGGCAGGGCCGGGCAGGATGGCTACACCTTC. It codes for CASSVGRAGQDGYTF.